The 24 T cell receptor beta chains listed next were all sequenced from one sample in a study of vaccination effects on CD4 cells after COVID-19. TCRdb's table, derived via immunoSEQ multiplex PCR, lists solely in-frame clones and lacks some. The sample yields under 35,000 clones, more than 65% seen once. No cognate antigen is known for these TCRs. Prior to sequencing, the ViraFEST assay stimulated PBMC with viral peptide pools, which expanded the antigen-specific CD4+ T cells. The authors isolated CD4+ T cells after ten to eleven days of culture. Each participant received a vaccine that was either BNT162b2 or mRNA-1273, given as two doses. This specimen was CD4+ T cells from PBMCs cultured with HCoV-NL63 spike peptides, taken after COVID-19 vaccination. The receptors here all came from a human donor who received a COVID-19 vaccine.

V gene TRBV27 combines with J gene TRBJ2-6, with D unclear. The CDR3 contains 18 residues. Per germline, CDR1 MNHEY and CDR2 SMNVEV (reference sequence). V was clipped by 1 base and J by 2 bases, with 15 bases between them. The CDR3 loop reads CASSLFVDLRPGANVLTF. CDR3 DNA: TGTGCCAGCAGTTTATTCGTGGACCTGCGGCCTGGGGCCAACGTCCTGACTTTC.

V usage is TRBV9 and J usage is TRBJ2-5, with D tentatively TRBD1 (6 bases). The CDR3 length is 15 residues. CDR1 and CDR2 (germline): SGDLS, YYNGEE. Deletions cut 1 base from V and 4 bases from J, with 14 bases between. The CDR3 coding sequence is TGTGCCAGCAGCGTATTAACAGGGCGAGGAGAGACCCAGTACTTC. Protein: CASSVLTGRGETQYF.

J is TRBJ1-1 and V is TRBV5-6, with D perhaps TRBD1 (5 bases). CDR3 length: 15 amino acids. Germline V CDR1 and CDR2: SGHDT, YYEEEE. V lost 0 bases and J 3 bases, leaving 12 bases between the germline ends. CDR3 sequence (DNA): TGTGCCAGCAGCTTGGCCGGACAACACTACACTGAAGCTTTCTTT. Translating gives CASSLAGQHYTEAFF.

The V and J genes are TRBV10-1 and TRBJ1-2; D gene ambiguous. The V end lost 2 bases, the J end lost 1 base, and 5 bases lay between the germline ends. The CDR3 has 13 amino acids. In germline, CDR1 is WNHNN, CDR2 SYGVQD (reference sequence). CDR3 DNA: TGCGCCAGCAGTGAGGGCAGTAACTATGGCTACACCTTC. Protein product: CASSEGSNYGYTF.

This chain links TRBV5-1 with TRBJ2-5, with D perhaps TRBD2 (6 bases). The V gene's germline CDR1 is SGHRS and CDR2 YFSETQ. The CDR3 covers 17 residues. Trimming shortened V by 1 base and J by 2 bases, and 18 bases separated the two germline ends. CDR3 region: CASSLLGGIGIQETQYF. The CDR3 bases are TGCGCCAGCAGCTTGCTCGGCGGGATAGGGATACAAGAGACCCAGTACTTC.

The sample holds a few counts of this clone. V and J are TRBV5-1 and TRBJ2-7, with 12 bases matching TRBD2. Germline loops: CDR1 SGHRS, CDR2 YFSETQ. J lost 3 bases, V lost 4 bases, and 8 bases had no gene match. The CDR3 length is 16 residues. CDR3 sequence reads: CASSVWTSGAYYEQYF. The CDR3, as DNA: TGCGCCAGCAGCGTCTGGACTAGCGGGGCCTACTACGAGCAGTACTTC.

The rearrangement links TRBV2 to TRBJ1-2; 9 nucleotides match TRBD1. Losses at the gene ends were 7 bases for V and 8 bases for J; bases not matched to a gene: 11. The length of the CDR3 is 14 residues. Germline CDR1 reads SNHLY; CDR2 reads FYNNEI. CDR3 sequence: CASILGQGIRGYTF. In DNA, the CDR3 is TGTGCCAGCATATTGGGACAGGGAATCCGGGGCTACACCTTC.

The chain combines TRBV5-8 with TRBJ2-1, with 9 positions matching TRBD2. The CDR3 is made up of 15 amino acids. The V gene end was trimmed by 7 bases and the J gene end by 9 bases; junction bases not matched to a gene: 14. Germline lookup yields CDR1 SGHTS and CDR2 YDEGEE. In DNA, the CDR3 is TGTGCCAGCGGGACCGGGACTAGCCGGTTGTCTGAGCAGTTCTTC. The encoded protein is CASGTGTSRLSEQFF.

The rearrangement links TRBV27 to TRBJ1-5, with a weak D call TRBD1 (6 bases). Looked up from germline, CDR1 is MNHEY and CDR2 is SMNVEV (reference sequence). The V gene lost 8 bases and the J gene lost 6 bases, with 17 bases spanning the gap. CDR3 size: 14 residues. The CDR3 sequence: CASSFIGGGQPQHF. CDR3 nucleotide sequence: TGTGCCAGCTCCTTCATCGGGGGCGGTCAGCCCCAGCATTTT.

V is TRBV7-9 and J is TRBJ2-3; D is uncertain. The CDR3 sequence is 14 residues long. V was cut by 6 bases and J by 4 bases, with 14 bases left in between. The V gene's germline CDR1 is SEHNR and CDR2 FQNEAQ (reference sequence). The CDR3: CASSVDQSADTQYF. The CDR3 DNA follows: TGTGCCAGCAGTGTCGATCAAAGCGCAGATACGCAGTATTTT.

The chain combines TRBV6-5 with TRBJ1-1; D might be TRBD1 (6 bases). Trimming removed 0 bases at V and 4 bases at J, with 15 bases between. The CDR3 spans 16 residues. The germline V gene encodes CDR1 MNHEY and CDR2 SVGAGI. CDR3 nucleotides: TGTGCCAGCAGTTACTCGACAGGTTATCCGAGCACTGAAGCTTTCTTT. Encoded protein: CASSYSTGYPSTEAFF.

This clone was seen only a few times. The V and J genes are TRBV5-8 and TRBJ1-2, with D possibly matching TRBD1 (6 bases). Between the trimmed V and J ends, which lost 4 bases and 4 bases, there was a span of 14 bases. The CDR3 runs 14 residues. Germline V lookup: CDR1 SGHTS, CDR2 YDEGEE. CDR3: CASSLAGGPYGYTF. CDR3 coding DNA: TGTGCCAGCAGCCTGGCTGGGGGCCCCTATGGCTACACCTTC.

The rearrangement uses TRBV2 and TRBJ1-5; D is unresolved. The germline CDR1 and CDR2 sequences are SNHLY and FYNNEI. The CDR3 is 14 amino acids. Trimming shortened V by 4 bases and J by 0 bases, and 7 bases separated the two germline ends. The chain's CDR3 is CASSGLDSNQPQHF. CDR3 bases: TGTGCCAGCAGTGGGCTCGATAGCAATCAGCCCCAGCATTTT.

The chain has TRBV10-1 and TRBJ2-1; TRBD1 aligns across 8 bases. V shed 3 bases, J shed 4 bases, and the junction held 5 bases outside the gene matches. Germline lookup yields CDR1 WNHNN and CDR2 SYGVQD (reference sequence). The CDR3 loop spans 15 amino acids. DNA for the CDR3: TGCGCCAGCAGTGAATTACAGGGGGGATACAATGAGCAGTTCTTC. Translation: CASSELQGGYNEQFF.

This clone was seen a handful of times. This chain joins TRBV5-6 and TRBJ2-7; D remains ambiguous. This CDR3 spans 11 amino acids. CDR1 and CDR2 (germline): SGHDT, YYEEEE. V dropped 7 bases and J dropped 7 bases, with 12 bases sitting between them. CDR3 DNA: TGTGCCAGCGGGTACTGGGGAGAGCAGTACTTC. It specifies CASGYWGEQYF. The full variable domain, with the rest looked up from reference TRBV5-6 and TRBJ2-7, is DAGVTQSPTHLIKTRGQQVTLRCSPKSGHDTVSWYQQALGQGPQFIFQYYEEEERQRGNFPDRFSGHQFPNYSSELNVNALLLGDSALYLCASGYWGEQYFGPGTRLTVT.

The chain recombines TRBV6-5 with TRBJ2-3, with D perhaps matching TRBD1 (6 bases). Trimming cost V 6 bases and J 1 base, with 14 bases left between them. CDR3 length: 15 residues. Germline lookup yields CDR1 MNHEY and CDR2 SVGAGI. CDR3 DNA sequence: TGTGCCAGCAGGGTAACAGGGCTACGCACAGATACGCAGTATTTT. It translates to CASRVTGLRTDTQYF.

This sequence joins TRBV13 and TRBJ1-2, with D perhaps TRBD1 (6 bases). CDR1 and CDR2 from the germline V gene are PRHDT and FYEKMQ (reference sequence). The CDR3 is 16 amino acids. V was trimmed by 5 bases and J by 3 bases, leaving 19 bases between them. This chain's CDR3 is CASSNSVGGSYYGYTF. CDR3 coding DNA: TGTGCCAGCAGCAATTCTGTGGGGGGCTCTTACTATGGCTACACCTTC.

V usage is TRBV6-1 and J usage is TRBJ1-2; D is undetermined. Trimming cost V 2 bases and J 5 bases, with 9 bases left between them. This CDR3 contains 13 residues. In germline, CDR1 is MNHNS, CDR2 SASEGT. The CDR3 DNA follows: TGTGCCAGCAGTGAAACGGACGTTTATGGCTACACCTTC. Protein: CASSETDVYGYTF.

This clone showed up just a few times. The CDR3 sequence: CASSLHSGTGVNQPQHF. CDR3 nucleotide sequence: TGTGCCAGCAGCTTACATTCCGGGACAGGGGTCAATCAGCCCCAGCATTTT. The genes are TRBV5-6 and TRBJ1-5, with 10 bases lining up with TRBD1. V lost 2 bases to trimming and J lost 3 bases; unmatched junction nucleotides: 8. CDR3 length: 17 residues. The germline CDR1 and CDR2 sequences are SGHDT and YYEEEE.

The J gene is TRBJ2-3, the V gene TRBV5-5, with 10 nucleotides matching TRBD2. Looked up from germline, CDR1 is SGHKS and CDR2 is YYEKEE (reference sequence). CDR3 size: 15 residues. V shed 4 bases and J 3 bases; nucleotides not matched to a gene: 5. The CDR3 here is CASSPLAGATDTQYF. The DNA of the CDR3 is TGTGCCAGCAGCCCGCTAGCGGGAGCTACAGATACGCAGTATTTT.

The chain employs TRBV27 and TRBJ1-1; no clear D. The germline gives CDR1 MNHEY, CDR2 SMNVEV (reference sequence). The V end was cut by 5 bases, the J end by 4 bases, with 14 bases between. The CDR3 has 14 residues. The CDR3 bases are TGTGCCAGCAGTAACCCAGAGGGCGTCACTGAAGCTTTCTTT. This codes for CASSNPEGVTEAFF.

The chain is built from TRBV15 and TRBJ2-5; no reliable D call. Per the germline V gene, CDR1 is LNHNV and CDR2 is YYDKDF (reference sequence). CDR3 size: 13 residues. Between the trimmed V and J ends, which lost 1 base and 8 bases, there was a span of 11 bases. CDR3 in DNA: TGTGCCACCAGCAGAGCCCAGGTTGACACCCAGTACTTC. It is translated as CATSRAQVDTQYF. Full variable domain (remainder filled in from reference TRBV15 and TRBJ2-5): DAMVIQNPRYQVTQFGKPVTLSCSQTLNHNVMYWYQQKSSQAPKLLFHYYDKDFNNEADTPDNFQSRRPNTSFCFLDIRSPGLGDTAMYLCATSRAQVDTQYFGPGTRLLVL.

This clone has more than one count but fewer than ten. V usage is TRBV25-1 and J usage is TRBJ1-1, with TRBD1 matching 7 bases. Germline CDR1 is MGHDK and CDR2 is SYGVNS. The CDR3 spans 14 residues. V shed 6 bases, J shed 4 bases, and the junction held 8 bases outside the gene matches. CDR3 DNA sequence: TGTGCCAGCAGGGCAGCAGGGGGGGCCACTGAAGCTTTCTTT. It codes for CASRAAGGATEAFF.

The chain links TRBV18 to TRBJ1-2; 7 bases are shared with TRBD1. V shed 4 bases, J shed 3 bases, and the junction held 11 bases outside the gene matches. Germline CDR1 is KGHSH and CDR2 is LQKENI. The CDR3 is made up of 16 amino acids. For the CDR3, the DNA is TGTGCCAGCTCACTATATCAGGGGGATGATTACTATGGCTACACCTTC. Translated: CASSLYQGDDYYGYTF.